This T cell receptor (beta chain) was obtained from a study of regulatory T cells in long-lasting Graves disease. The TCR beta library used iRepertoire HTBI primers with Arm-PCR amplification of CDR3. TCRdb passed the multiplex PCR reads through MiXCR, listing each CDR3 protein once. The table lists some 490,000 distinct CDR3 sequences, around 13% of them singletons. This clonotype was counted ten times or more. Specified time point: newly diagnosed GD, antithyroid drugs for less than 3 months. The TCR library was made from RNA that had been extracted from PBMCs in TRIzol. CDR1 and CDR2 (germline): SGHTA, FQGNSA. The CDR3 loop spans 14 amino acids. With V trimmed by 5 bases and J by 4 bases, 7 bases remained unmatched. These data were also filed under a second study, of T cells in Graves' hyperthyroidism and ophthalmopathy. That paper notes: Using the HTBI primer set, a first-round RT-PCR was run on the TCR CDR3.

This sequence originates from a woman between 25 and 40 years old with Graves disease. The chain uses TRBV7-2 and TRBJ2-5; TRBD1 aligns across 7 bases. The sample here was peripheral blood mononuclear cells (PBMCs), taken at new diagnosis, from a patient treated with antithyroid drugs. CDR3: CASSPRTGGETQYF. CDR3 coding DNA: TGTGCCAGCAGCCCTCGGACAGGCGGAGAGACCCAGTACTTC.